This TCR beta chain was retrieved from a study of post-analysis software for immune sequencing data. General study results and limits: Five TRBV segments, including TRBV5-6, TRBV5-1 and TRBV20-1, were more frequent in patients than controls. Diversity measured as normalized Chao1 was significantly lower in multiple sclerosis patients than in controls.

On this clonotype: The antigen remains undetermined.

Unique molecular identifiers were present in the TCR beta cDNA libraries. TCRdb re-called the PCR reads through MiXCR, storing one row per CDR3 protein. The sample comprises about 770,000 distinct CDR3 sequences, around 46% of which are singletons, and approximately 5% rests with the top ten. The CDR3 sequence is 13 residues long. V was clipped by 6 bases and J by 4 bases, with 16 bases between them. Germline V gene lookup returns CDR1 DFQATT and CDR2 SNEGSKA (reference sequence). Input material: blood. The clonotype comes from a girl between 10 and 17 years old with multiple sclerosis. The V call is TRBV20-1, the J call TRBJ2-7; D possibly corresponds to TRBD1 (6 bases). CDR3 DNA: TGCAGTGCCCCGCTGGGGGCGCGGTACGAGCAGTACTTC. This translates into CSAPLGARYEQYF.